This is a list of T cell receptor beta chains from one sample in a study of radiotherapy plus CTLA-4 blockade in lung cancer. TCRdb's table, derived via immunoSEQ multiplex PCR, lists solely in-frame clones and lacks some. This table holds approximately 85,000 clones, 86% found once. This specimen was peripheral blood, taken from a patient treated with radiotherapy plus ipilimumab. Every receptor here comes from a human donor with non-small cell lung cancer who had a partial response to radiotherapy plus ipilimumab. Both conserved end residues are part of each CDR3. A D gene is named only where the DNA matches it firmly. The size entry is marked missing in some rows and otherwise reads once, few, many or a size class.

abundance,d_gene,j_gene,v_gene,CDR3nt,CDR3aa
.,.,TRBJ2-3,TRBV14,TGTGCCAGCAGCTCAACAGATACGCAGTATTTT,CASSSTDTQYF
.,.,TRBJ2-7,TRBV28,TGTGCCAGCAGCTACGATCTCAGGCTTTTTTCCTACGAGCAGTACTTC,CASSYDLRLFSYEQYF
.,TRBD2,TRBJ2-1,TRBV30,TGTGCCTGGAGCGGGAGGGCCTGGAATGAGCAGTTCTTC,CAWSGRAWNEQFF
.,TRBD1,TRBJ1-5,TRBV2,TGTGCCAGCAGCCCGACAGGGGCTCTTCAGCCCCAGCATTTT,CASSPTGALQPQHF
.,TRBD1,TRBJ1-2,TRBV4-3,TGCGCCAGCAGCCCTCTAGGACAGGGATCCTATGGCTACACCTTC,CASSPLGQGSYGYTF
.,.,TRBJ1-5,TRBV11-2,TGTGCCAGCAGCCTAGAGGGGCATAGCAATCAGCCCCAGCATTTT,CASSLEGHSNQPQHF
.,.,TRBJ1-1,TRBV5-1,TGCGCCAGCAGCTTTTCAGGGTTCACTGAAGCTTTCTTT,CASSFSGFTEAFF
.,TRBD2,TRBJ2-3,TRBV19,TGTGCCAGTAGTATCGACGGGAGGGGTGATACGCAGTATTTT,CASSIDGRGDTQYF
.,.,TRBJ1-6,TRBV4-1,TGCGCCAGCAGCCTTTATACGCAGGCTAATTCACCCCTCCACTTT,CASSLYTQANSPLHF
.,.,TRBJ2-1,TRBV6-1,TGTGCCAGTAAACGGACAGCCGTACTGAATGAGCAGTTCTTC,CASKRTAVLNEQFF
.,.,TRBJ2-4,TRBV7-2,TGTGCCAGCAGTTCCCCGTGGGACAAAGAACTAGCCAAAAACATTCAGTACTTC,CASSSPWDKELAKNIQYF
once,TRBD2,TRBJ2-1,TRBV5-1,TGCGCCAGTGCAACTAGCGGGACTTACAATGAGCAGTTCTTC,CASATSGTYNEQFF
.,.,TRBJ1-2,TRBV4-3,TGCGCCAGCAGCCAAGACCCTACTAACTATGGCTACACCTTC,CASSQDPTNYGYTF
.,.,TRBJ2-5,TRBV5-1,TGCGCCAGCAGCTTGAGACACGGAGAGACCCAGTACTTC,CASSLRHGETQYF
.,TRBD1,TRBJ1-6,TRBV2,TGTGCCAGGCGCGGGACAGGCAATTCACCCCTCCACTTT,CARRGTGNSPLHF
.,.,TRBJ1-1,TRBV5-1,TGCGCCAGCAGCTTGGCTCCCAGGGTTGAGTTCACTGAAGCTTTCTTT,CASSLAPRVEFTEAFF
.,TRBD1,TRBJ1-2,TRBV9,TGTGCCAGCAGCCCCTCGACAGGGGGCTACGGCTACACCTTC,CASSPSTGGYGYTF
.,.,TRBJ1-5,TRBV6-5,TGTGCCAGCAGTTACTCGACAGAATATCAGCCCCAGCATTTT,CASSYSTEYQPQHF
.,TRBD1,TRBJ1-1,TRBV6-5,TGTGCCAGCAGTGCCGGACAGGGGTCGAACCTAGCTTTCTTT,CASSAGQGSNLAFF
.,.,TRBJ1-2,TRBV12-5,TGTGCTAGTGGGCGGGGCAGACGAGGAGGCTACACCTTC,CASGRGRRGGYTF
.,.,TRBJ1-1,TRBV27,TGTGCCAGCAGTTTAAGTGTGGGGACTGGCACTGAAGCTTTCTTT,CASSLSVGTGTEAFF
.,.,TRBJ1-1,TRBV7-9,TGTGCCAGCAGCTTAGGACAGCAGAACACTGAAGCTTTCTTT,CASSLGQQNTEAFF
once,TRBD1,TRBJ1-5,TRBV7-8,TGTGCCAGCAGCCGGACAGGGTCGGGGAGCAATCAGCCCCAGCATTTT,CASSRTGSGSNQPQHF
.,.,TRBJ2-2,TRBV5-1,TGCGCCAGCAGTCCAGGCAAATTTTACACCGGGGAGCTGTTTTTT,CASSPGKFYTGELFF
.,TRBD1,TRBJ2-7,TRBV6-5,TGTGCCAGCAGTCGGGGGACAGGGTACCCCTACGAGCAGTACTTC,CASSRGTGYPYEQYF
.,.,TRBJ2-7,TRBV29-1,TGCAGCGTATTCGAGGGGACATACGAGCAGTACTTC,CSVFEGTYEQYF
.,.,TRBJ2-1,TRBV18,TGTGCCAGCTCACCACGGCAGGTAGCGCTACAACTTAGGAATGAGCAGTTCTTC,CASSPRQVALQLRNEQFF
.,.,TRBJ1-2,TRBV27,TGTGCCAGCAGTCCCCGAATGTCATTACATAACTATGGCTACACCTTC,CASSPRMSLHNYGYTF
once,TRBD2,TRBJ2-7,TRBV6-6,TGTGCCAGCAGCAACCCCAATCGGGAGGGCCTCGAGCAGTACTTC,CASSNPNREGLEQYF
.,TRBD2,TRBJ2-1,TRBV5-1,TGCGCCAGCAGCTTAGCGGGAGGGAAAGATGAGCAGTTCTTC,CASSLAGGKDEQFF
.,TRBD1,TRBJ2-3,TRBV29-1,TGCAGCGTTGGCCCGGGACAGGGCACAGATACGCAGTATTTT,CSVGPGQGTDTQYF